This entry lists 29 T cell receptor beta chains sequenced from one sample in a study of beta chain features in type 1 diabetes. What was sequenced were expressed TCRB transcripts, since all of the isolated RNA had been reverse transcribed. Some clones are missing from TCRdb's copy, which holds only in-frame ones; the method was immunoSEQ multiplex PCR. The data hold almost 350,000 clones, with under 8.5% observed a single time. The material sequenced was central memory CD4+ T cells from blood. These receptors all stem from a woman younger than 35 in good health.

This clone was counted only a few times. V and J are TRBV5-1 and TRBJ2-6; possibly TRBD2 for D (5 bases). Germline V CDR1 and CDR2: SGHRS, YFSETQ. V lost 3 bases to trimming and J lost 0 bases, with 10 bases between them. The CDR3 spans 16 residues. The CDR3 nucleotides read TGCGCCAGCAGCTCCGAGGGTGGCTCTGGGGCCAACGTCCTGACTTTC. Residues: CASSSEGGSGANVLTF.

The chain carries TRBV7-2 and TRBJ2-1, with 8 bases identical to TRBD1. Trimming removed 1 base from V and 3 bases from J; junction bases left unmatched: 2. The CDR3 has 15 amino acids. The germline V gene encodes CDR1 SGHTA and CDR2 FQGNSA. CDR3 nucleotides: TGTGCCAGCAGCTTAGGGACAGGGTTCTACAATGAGCAGTTCTTC. It is translated as CASSLGTGFYNEQFF.

This clone has just a few counts. The chain has TRBV10-2 and TRBJ1-4, with D unresolved. The CDR3 covers 14 residues. Trimming pared 6 bases from V and 2 bases from J, leaving 10 bases between. Per the germline V gene, CDR1 is WSHSY and CDR2 is SAAADI. Here the CDR3 DNA reads TGCGCCAGCAGGGAACGCAGGACTAATGAAAAACTGTTTTTT. Encoded protein: CASRERRTNEKLFF.

The gene calls are TRBV25-1 and TRBJ2-1; 7 bases are shared with TRBD2. The V gene end was trimmed by 6 bases and the J gene end by 5 bases; junction bases not matched to a gene: 4. There are 13 residues in the CDR3. Germline CDR1 reads MGHDK; CDR2 reads SYGVNS. CDR3 DNA sequence: TGTGCCAGCAGGTGGGGACTAAACAATGAGCAGTTCTTC. Translation gives CASRWGLNNEQFF.

This chain uses TRBV20-1 with TRBJ2-1; no definite D call. Germline CDR1 is DFQATT and CDR2 is SNEGSKA (reference sequence). Trimming took 6 bases from V and 7 from J, leaving 10 bases between them. CDR3 length: 11 amino acids. The CDR3 loop is CSALVGNEQFF. CDR3 bases: TGCAGTGCCTTAGTAGGTAATGAGCAGTTCTTC.

There are a few counts of this clone. The CDR3 reads CASSQDLGGSAYEQYF. CDR3 bases: TGTGCCAGCAGCCAAGATCTTGGCGGGAGTGCCTACGAGCAGTACTTC. The rearrangement uses TRBV5-4 and TRBJ2-7, with 7 nucleotides matching TRBD2. The length of the CDR3 is 16 residues. Germline V gives CDR1 SGHNT, CDR2 YYREEE (reference sequence). Trimming took 4 bases from V and 2 from J; bases not matched to a gene: 12.

To note about this clone: At one of its ends the junction is not consistent with the germline gene, which may arise from a read error. The chain employs TRBV5-4 and TRBJ2-6, with D perhaps matching TRBD1 (5 bases). The CDR3 sequence is 18 residues long. The germline V gene has CDR1 SGHNT and CDR2 YYREEE (reference sequence). The CDR3: CASSGASGLFSWANVLTF. CDR3 coding DNA: TGTGCCAGCAGCGGGGCTAGTGGCCTTTTCTCTTGGGCCAACGTCCTGACTTTC.

This clone appeared many times. The chain links TRBV7-3 to TRBJ2-3; maybe TRBD2 (6 bases). CDR3 length equals 15 residues. Germline V gives CDR1 SGHTA, CDR2 FQGTGA. The V gene lost 2 bases and the J gene lost 5 bases, with 14 bases spanning the gap. The CDR3 DNA reads TGTGCCAGCAGCTTAGGGCGCGGGGAACTAGATACGCAGTATTTT. As protein: CASSLGRGELDTQYF.

This clone was detected a few times. The CDR3 DNA follows: TGTGCCAGCAGTTTAAAGGGACAGGGGGCCTTTAACTATGGCTACACCTTC. Its translation is CASSLKGQGAFNYGYTF. The chain combines TRBV27 with TRBJ1-2, with 12 bases identical to TRBD1. Germline CDR1 reads MNHEY; CDR2 reads SMNVEV (reference sequence). Trimming cost V 2 bases and J 1 base; bases outside gene matches: 5. The CDR3 has 17 amino acids.

This chain connects TRBV6-5 to TRBJ2-3; TRBD2 is a possible D gene (6 bases). V was pared by 2 bases and J by 1 base, with 13 bases between. CDR3 length: 16 residues. Germline values: CDR1 MNHEY, CDR2 SVGAGI. CDR3 amino acids: CASSYGSGVGTDTQYF. In DNA, the CDR3 is TGTGCCAGCAGTTACGGGTCGGGAGTGGGCACAGATACGCAGTATTTT.

Notes on this clone: The same CDR3 can be traced to other DNA sequences in this sample. The chain has TRBV20-1 and TRBJ1-1; unclear D gene. This CDR3 region has 11 residues. V was pared by 7 bases and J by 2 bases, with 8 bases between. Germline lookup yields CDR1 DFQATT and CDR2 SNEGSKA (reference sequence). CDR3 amino acids: CSGPENTEAFF. CDR3 coding DNA: TGCAGTGGTCCGGAAAACACTGAAGCTTTCTTT.

The chain uses TRBV28 and TRBJ1-2; the match to TRBD1 covers 7 bases. V was pared by 6 bases and J by 4 bases, with 8 bases of the junction left unmatched. CDR1 is MDHEN and CDR2 is SYDVKM in the germline V gene. The CDR3 consists of 14 residues. CDR3 in DNA: TGTGCCAGCAGGAATCCGGACAGGAGCTATGGCTACACCTTC. Translation: CASRNPDRSYGYTF.

In this sample, this clone turned up many times. The gene calls are TRBV20-1 and TRBJ2-7; no definite D call. The V end lost 5 bases, the J end lost 4 bases, and 9 bases lay between the germline ends. The germline gives CDR1 DFQATT, CDR2 SNEGSKA (reference sequence). CDR3 length: 11 amino acids. The CDR3 spells CSAAKVYEQYF. CDR3 bases: TGCAGTGCTGCCAAGGTTTACGAGCAGTACTTC.

This clone came up many times. The rearrangement joins TRBV7-2 to TRBJ1-1; D possibly corresponds to TRBD1 (6 bases). Trimming took off 6 bases at V and 7 bases at J, with 15 bases between the two ends. Germline-derived CDR1 and CDR2 are SGHTA and FQGNSA. The CDR3 consists of 13 residues. For the CDR3, the DNA is TGTGCCAGCAGTTCCCGCCGACAGGTTGAAGCTTTCTTT. Translated: CASSSRRQVEAFF.

The genes are TRBV10-3 and TRBJ1-5, with TRBD1 as a possible D gene (5 bases). V was trimmed by 11 bases and J by 4 bases, leaving 12 bases between them. Looked up from germline, CDR1 is ENHRY and CDR2 is SYGVKD. The CDR3 is 12 amino acids. CDR3 DNA: TGTGCCGAAGCAGGGACTAATCAGCCCCAGCATTTT. Residues: CAEAGTNQPQHF.

This sequence joins TRBV5-4 and TRBJ2-1; 8 bases are a match to TRBD2. CDR1 and CDR2 (germline): SGHNT, YYREEE (reference sequence). The length of the CDR3 is 15 residues. Germline trimming cut 4 bases from V and 4 bases from J; bases unmatched to any gene: 7. This chain's CDR3 is CASSALAGMYNEQFF. In DNA form, the CDR3 reads TGTGCCAGCAGCGCCCTAGCGGGCATGTACAATGAGCAGTTCTTC. Filled out from reference TRBV5-4 and TRBJ2-1, the complete variable domain reads ETGVTQSPTHLIKTRGQQVTLRCSSQSGHNTVSWYQQALGQGPQFIFQYYREEENGRGNFPPRFSGLQFPNYSSELNVNALELDDSALYLCASSALAGMYNEQFFGPGTRLTVL.

This clone showed up just a few times. The gene calls are TRBV28 and TRBJ1-1; D remains unclear. This CDR3 is built from 13 residues. V was clipped by 6 bases and J by 1 base, with 9 bases between them. CDR1 is MDHEN, CDR2 SYDVKM, per germline. Here the CDR3 reads CASRLPGNTEAFF. CDR3 sequence (DNA): TGTGCCAGCAGGCTCCCAGGGAACACTGAAGCTTTCTTT.

The rearrangement uses TRBV7-2 and TRBJ2-3; 8 nucleotides line up with TRBD2. CDR1 SGHTA and CDR2 FQGNSA come from the germline V gene. Trimming at V came to 3 bases and at J to 7 bases, leaving 9 bases not matched to a gene. The CDR3 length is 15 residues. In DNA, the CDR3 is TGTGCCAGCAGCTTCATTACGGGAGGGTCGAATACGCAGTATTTT. This codes for CASSFITGGSNTQYF.

This chain joins TRBV29-1 and TRBJ1-2, with 11 bases that match TRBD1. The germline gives CDR1 SQVTM, CDR2 ANQGSEA. The CDR3 is 14 amino acids. The V segment lost 4 bases and the J segment 6 bases; nucleotides outside the gene matches: 7. In nucleotides, the CDR3 is TGCAGCGTTGGGAAGGACAGGGGGCGCGATGGCTACACCTTC. It is translated as CSVGKDRGRDGYTF.

The V gene is TRBV5-1, the J gene TRBJ2-7; TRBD1 matches 8 bases. The CDR3 spans 17 residues. Germline trimming cut 2 bases from V and 4 bases from J; bases unmatched to any gene: 14. Germline V gene data show CDR1 as SGHRS and CDR2 as YFSETQ. CDR3 in DNA: TGCGCCAGCAGCTTAGGATTAGCGCGGACAGGGTATTACGAGCAGTACTTC. This sequence encodes CASSLGLARTGYYEQYF.

This clone came up a few times. This chain links TRBV7-3 with TRBJ2-2; 7 nucleotides agree with TRBD1. The V and J ends lost 2 bases and 6 bases, in that order; junction bases with no gene match: 9. Germline V gene sequence: CDR1 SGHTA, CDR2 FQGTGA. The CDR3 loop spans 16 amino acids. The CDR3 spells CASSLFGTASSGELFF. DNA of the CDR3: TGTGCCAGCAGCTTATTCGGGACAGCCTCCTCCGGGGAGCTGTTTTTT.

The CDR3 DNA reads as TGTGCCAGCACCCCAGGGCTCCAAGAGACCCAGTACTTC. It codes for CASTPGLQETQYF. The chain carries TRBV28 and TRBJ2-5; possibly TRBD1 for D (5 bases). Germline V CDR1 and CDR2: MDHEN, SYDVKM. The ends were cut back, 7 bases at V and 1 base at J, with 10 bases in the middle. The CDR3 length is 13 residues.

V and J are TRBV27 and TRBJ2-1; 7 nucleotides align to TRBD2. Per the germline V gene, CDR1 is MNHEY and CDR2 is SMNVEV (reference sequence). The CDR3 has 21 amino acids. V lost 5 bases to trimming and J lost 1 base; unmatched junction nucleotides: 23. Here the CDR3 DNA reads TGTGCCAGCAGTCGGCGGGGGACCACTAGGGCGGTCCGCCTGTCCTACAATGAGCAGTTCTTC. This translates into CASSRRGTTRAVRLSYNEQFF.

This chain uses TRBV10-3 with TRBJ2-7, with D hard to call. The germline V and J ends were trimmed by 4 bases and 3 bases, with 4 bases remaining between them. In germline, CDR1 is ENHRY, CDR2 SYGVKD. The CDR3 extends over 11 amino acids. The CDR3 here is CAISGDYEQYF. The CDR3 DNA is TGTGCCATCAGTGGGGACTACGAGCAGTACTTC.

There are a few counts of this clone. The genes are TRBV7-2 and TRBJ2-3; D gene uncertain. This CDR3 is 14 amino acids long. In germline, CDR1 is SGHTA, CDR2 FQGNSA. Trimming removed 2 bases at V and 0 bases at J, with 6 bases between. The CDR3 reads CASSLQPSTDTQYF. The CDR3 DNA follows: TGTGCCAGCAGCTTACAGCCTAGCACAGATACGCAGTATTTT.

This clone appeared a few times. This sequence joins TRBV21-1 and TRBJ2-1; the table's D call TRBD2 went unverified against the DNA. TRBV21-1 is a recognized pseudogene. The length of the CDR3 is 15 residues. CDR3 nucleotide sequence: TGTGCCAGCAGCAAAGCGCCTAGCGGGATCGATGAGCAGTTCTTC. Encoded protein: CASSKAPSGIDEQFF.

This clone was found a few times. The V and J genes are TRBV6-5 and TRBJ2-3; D not resolved. CDR3 size: 14 residues. V lost 0 bases, J lost 4 bases, and 8 bases lay in between. The germline CDR1 and CDR2 sequences are MNHEY and SVGAGI. CDR3 sequence reads: CASSYSSAADTQYF. DNA for the CDR3: TGTGCCAGCAGTTACTCCTCGGCTGCAGATACGCAGTATTTT.

This clone was found a few times. V usage is TRBV2 and J usage is TRBJ2-1; 14 positions match TRBD2. Germline V gene sequence: CDR1 SNHLY, CDR2 FYNNEI. V gave up 11 bases and J gave up 8 bases; unmatched junction bases: 8. The CDR3 loop spans 14 amino acids. For the CDR3, the DNA is TGTGCCGGCGGGACTAGCGGGAGTAGGGATGAGCAGTTCTTC. Translation: CAGGTSGSRDEQFF.

This clone turned up a few times. The V call is TRBV2, the J call TRBJ1-5, with D tentatively TRBD1 (5 bases). The V and J ends lost 6 bases and 9 bases respectively, with 15 bases between them. In germline, CDR1 is SNHLY, CDR2 FYNNEI. This CDR3 contains 13 residues. CDR3 sequence: CASRDYTRGPQHF. DNA of the CDR3: TGTGCCAGCAGGGACTATACAAGGGGGCCCCAGCATTTT.